The next 26 T cell receptor beta chains were all read from a single sample in a study of blood T cell repertoires in COVID-19. This table comes from immunoSEQ multiplex PCR, and its TCRdb copy is limited to in-frame clones, with some not included. Of almost 200,000 clones in the sample, around 85% are singletons; the top ten hold more than 0.7%. Sample: peripheral blood. These receptors came from a woman between 70 and 85 years old with acute or convalescent COVID-19.

This rearrangement joins TRBV7-2 to TRBJ2-7; 8 bases agree with TRBD1. The V gene's germline CDR1 is SGHTA and CDR2 FQGNSA. This CDR3 is 15 amino acids long. V shed 3 bases, J shed 0 bases, and the junction held 4 bases outside the gene matches. DNA for the CDR3: TGTGCCAGCAGCTTCGACAGGGGAGGCTCCTACGAGCAGTACTTC. Encoded protein: CASSFDRGGSYEQYF.

Concerning this clone: The sample contains more than one DNA sequence encoding this CDR3. The chain uses TRBV2 and TRBJ2-5; 10 positions agree with TRBD2. CDR1 and CDR2 from the germline V gene are SNHLY and FYNNEI. The V gene end was trimmed by 6 bases and the J gene end by 5 bases; junction bases not matched to a gene: 3. The CDR3 loop spans 13 amino acids. CDR3 DNA sequence: TGTGCCAGCAGCCTAGCGGGGGTGGAGACCCAGTACTTC. It codes for CASSLAGVETQYF.

The chain joins TRBV7-2 to TRBJ2-7; 8 bases fit TRBD1. Germline V gene sequence: CDR1 SGHTA, CDR2 FQGNSA. V lost 5 bases and J lost 2; bases outside the gene matches: 5. The CDR3 is 14 amino acids. The CDR3 DNA sequence: TGTGCCAGCAGCCCAAGACAGGGGCCCTACGAGCAGTACTTC. The encoded protein is CASSPRQGPYEQYF. The whole variable domain, remainder taken from reference TRBV7-2 and TRBJ2-7, is GAGVSQSPSNKVTEKGKDVELRCDPISGHTALYWYRQSLGQGLEFLIYFQGNSAPDKSGLPSDRFSAERTGGSVSTLTIQRTQQEDSAVYLCASSPRQGPYEQYFGPGTRLTVT.

The chain combines TRBV11-2 with TRBJ2-2; D unclear. Germline V gives CDR1 SGHAT, CDR2 FQNNGV. This CDR3 has 12 residues. V was clipped by 6 bases and J by 3 bases, with 5 bases between them. The CDR3 loop reads CASRQYTGELFF. The CDR3 DNA follows: TGTGCCAGCAGACAGTACACCGGGGAGCTGTTTTTT.

This chain connects TRBV19 to TRBJ1-5; D is unresolved. Germline V gene lookup returns CDR1 LNHDA and CDR2 SQIVND (reference sequence). The CDR3 is made up of 17 amino acids. V lost 8 bases, J lost 0 bases, and 20 bases lay in between. The CDR3 DNA reads as TGTGCCAGTCGAGGAGGGCAGGACTTTTATAGCAATCAGCCCCAGCATTTT. This gives the protein CASRGGQDFYSNQPQHF.

This chain connects TRBV5-6 to TRBJ2-3, with TRBD2 identical over 9 bases. The CDR3 totals 14 residues. V lost 3 bases and J lost 5; bases outside the gene matches: 4. Germline V gene sequence: CDR1 SGHDT, CDR2 YYEEEE. The CDR3 region has the DNA TGTGCCAGCAGCTCGACTAGCGGAGGAGATACGCAGTATTTT. Its translation: CASSSTSGGDTQYF.

The rearrangement joins TRBV9 to TRBJ1-1; no firm D call. The CDR3 loop spans 14 amino acids. V was shortened by 4 bases and J by 0 bases, with 10 bases between the two germline ends. CDR1 SGDLS and CDR2 YYNGEE come from the germline V gene. The CDR3 coding sequence is TGTGCCAGCAGCTTTGGACTTGTGAACACTGAAGCTTTCTTT. Translation gives CASSFGLVNTEAFF.

The J gene is TRBJ2-1, the V gene TRBV5-5, with 8 bases fitting TRBD2. The ends lost 4 bases at V and 6 bases at J; junction bases unmatched: 9. Germline V gene sequence: CDR1 SGHKS, CDR2 YYEKEE (reference sequence). The CDR3 spans 15 residues. The DNA for the CDR3 is TGTGCCAGCAGCCTCACGGGGGGGCGGTTCAATGAGCAGTTCTTC. Translation: CASSLTGGRFNEQFF.

The J gene is TRBJ2-1, the V gene TRBV11-2; TRBD2 matches at 7 bases. The germline CDR1 and CDR2 sequences are SGHAT and FQNNGV. The J segment lost 5 bases and the V segment lost 8 bases, leaving 9 bases of the junction unmatched. The CDR3 runs to 14 residues. The CDR3 reads CASARREVHNEQFF. Written as DNA, the CDR3 is TGTGCCAGCGCCCGCCGGGAGGTACACAATGAGCAGTTCTTC.

This clone was seen just once. This rearrangement joins TRBV19 to TRBJ2-7, with a weak D call TRBD2 (6 bases). Per germline, CDR1 LNHDA and CDR2 SQIVND (reference sequence). Trimming took 6 bases from V and 3 from J, leaving 15 bases between them. This CDR3 is 14 amino acids long. As DNA, the CDR3 is TGTGCCAGTAGCGGTAGCGGCAACGTCTACGAGCAGTACTTC. This encodes CASSGSGNVYEQYF.

The chain joins TRBV5-1 to TRBJ2-5; D might be TRBD2 (6 bases). Deletions cut 0 bases from V and 1 base from J, with 7 bases between. Per the germline V gene, CDR1 is SGHRS and CDR2 is YFSETQ. CDR3 size: 14 residues. The CDR3 spells CASSLEGGQETQYF. CDR3 sequence (DNA): TGCGCCAGCAGCTTGGAGGGAGGCCAAGAGACCCAGTACTTC.

This clone showed up just a few times. The chain is built from TRBV9 and TRBJ1-3; 9 nucleotides align to TRBD1. This CDR3 spans 14 amino acids. Trimming removed 4 bases from V and 4 bases from J; junction bases left unmatched: 3. The germline CDR1 and CDR2 sequences are SGDLS and YYNGEE. The chain's CDR3 is CASSRTGEGNTIYF. CDR3 nucleotides: TGTGCCAGCAGCCGGACAGGGGAAGGAAACACCATATATTTT. Complete variable domain (other parts from reference TRBV9 and TRBJ1-3): DSGVTQTPKHLITATGQRVTLRCSPRSGDLSVYWYQQSLDQGLQFLIQYYNGEERAKGNILERFSAQQFPDLHSELNLSSLELGDSALYFCASSRTGEGNTIYFGEGSWLTVV.

This chain uses TRBV7-6 with TRBJ2-3, with TRBD2 matching over 13 bases. V was pared by 2 bases and J by 3 bases, with 5 bases of the junction left unmatched. The CDR3 consists of 17 residues. CDR1 is SGHVS and CDR2 is FNYEAQ in the germline V gene. CDR3 sequence: CASSLRLAGGRTDTQYF. The CDR3 DNA reads TGTGCCAGCAGCTTAAGACTAGCGGGAGGAAGAACAGATACGCAGTATTTT.

This clone was counted once. This chain links TRBV5-1 with TRBJ2-2; D perhaps matches TRBD1 (6 bases). The CDR3 runs to 14 residues. The germline V gene has CDR1 SGHRS and CDR2 YFSETQ. Trimming left V 5 bases short and J 1 base short, with 9 bases between. The chain's CDR3 is CASRPGQNTGELFF. The CDR3 DNA is TGCGCCAGCAGGCCGGGACAGAACACCGGGGAGCTGTTTTTT.

In nucleotides, the CDR3 is TGTGCCAGCCGGGGGACAGGGAGGAACACCGGGGAGCTGTTTTTT. Protein product: CASRGTGRNTGELFF. The genes are TRBV2 and TRBJ2-2, with 9 bases identical to TRBD1. Germline V gene data show CDR1 as SNHLY and CDR2 as FYNNEI. There are 15 residues in the CDR3. With V trimmed by 8 bases and J by 1 base, 5 bases remained unmatched.

The V and J genes are TRBV27 and TRBJ2-3; TRBD2 matches at 10 bases. With V trimmed by 0 bases and J by 4 bases, 4 bases remained unmatched. The CDR3 contains 16 residues. The germline V gene has CDR1 MNHEY and CDR2 SMNVEV (reference sequence). CDR3 in DNA: TGTGCCAGCAGTTTATCGCCAGCGGGAGGGCCAGATACGCAGTATTTT. Its protein product is CASSLSPAGGPDTQYF.

CDR3 nucleotide sequence: TGTGCCAGCACCCTCTGGGGGGGCATTGGCTACACCTTC. Translated, it gives CASTLWGGIGYTF. This sequence joins TRBV7-2 and TRBJ1-2; possibly TRBD1 for D (6 bases). Germline V CDR1 and CDR2: SGHTA, FQGNSA. Between the trimmed V and J ends, which lost 7 bases and 7 bases, there was a span of 16 bases. There are 13 residues in the CDR3.

This chain uses TRBV12-3 or TRBV12-4 with TRBJ2-2, with D unresolved. V was clipped by 7 bases and J by 2 bases, with 8 bases between them. This CDR3 comprises 13 residues. The CDR3 sequence: CASTFINTGELFF. CDR3 coding DNA: TGTGCCAGCACGTTTATAAACACCGGGGAGCTGTTTTTT.

The chain couples TRBV5-6 to TRBJ1-5; TRBD1 aligns across 7 bases. CDR1 and CDR2 from the germline V gene are SGHDT and YYEEEE. V lost 4 bases to trimming and J lost 2 bases; unmatched junction nucleotides: 6. This CDR3 region has 15 residues. The CDR3 nucleotides read TGTGCCAGCAGCATCCAGGGGGTTGGCAATCAGCCCCAGCATTTT. It codes for CASSIQGVGNQPQHF.

The genes are TRBV7-3 and TRBJ2-5; D is possibly TRBD2 (5 bases). CDR3 length equals 16 residues. Germline CDR1 and CDR2: SGHTA and FQGTGA. V was clipped by 2 bases and J by 0 bases, with 13 bases between them. The CDR3 is CASSLAGGKYQETQYF. The CDR3, as DNA: TGTGCCAGCAGCTTAGCGGGTGGGAAGTACCAAGAGACCCAGTACTTC.

Here the CDR3 DNA reads TGCGCCAGCAGTCGAGAAACCCTAGCGGGCCGCACAGATACGCAGTATTTT. Protein sequence: CASSRETLAGRTDTQYF. The genes are TRBV4-1 and TRBJ2-3; TRBD2 aligns across 8 bases. Germline trimming cut 6 bases from V and 1 base from J; bases unmatched to any gene: 12. The CDR3 has 17 residues. Germline CDR1 MGHRA, CDR2 YSYEKL.

The chain is built from TRBV5-5 and TRBJ2-1; tentatively, D is TRBD2 (5 bases). Germline V CDR1 and CDR2: SGHKS, YYEKEE (reference sequence). V was shortened by 4 bases and J by 6 bases, with 14 bases between the two germline ends. The CDR3 extends over 14 amino acids. As DNA, the CDR3 is TGTGCCAGCAGCCCGCGGGCAAATATCAATGAGCAGTTCTTC. Its protein product is CASSPRANINEQFF.

V gene TRBV6-5 combines with J gene TRBJ2-7; the match to TRBD1 covers 9 bases. CDR1 is MNHEY and CDR2 is SVGAGI in the germline V gene. The CDR3 is 16 residues long. V gave up 2 bases and J gave up 6 bases; unmatched junction bases: 11. CDR3 nucleotide sequence: TGTGCCAGCAGTTACGCACAGGGGGCGGTTCCGACCGAGCAGTACTTC. Translation: CASSYAQGAVPTEQYF.

The V gene is TRBV27, the J gene TRBJ2-5; 8 nucleotides agree with TRBD1. CDR1 MNHEY and CDR2 SMNVEV come from the germline V gene (reference sequence). The CDR3 has 15 residues. Unmatched junction bases numbered 10, after V lost 5 bases and J lost 5 bases. The CDR3 coding sequence is TGTGCCAGCAGTCCGTTCGCCAGGGGGCTCGAGACCCAGTACTTC. It yields the protein CASSPFARGLETQYF.

This chain joins TRBV5-1 and TRBJ1-4; D not resolved. The CDR3 is 13 residues long. Germline CDR1 SGHRS, CDR2 YFSETQ. The germline V and J ends were trimmed by 5 bases and 4 bases, with 9 bases remaining between them. CDR3 in DNA: TGCGCCAGCAGACGGGAGGGTAATGAAAAACTGTTTTTT. This encodes CASRREGNEKLFF.

This chain joins TRBV4-2 and TRBJ1-1; D not certain. Germline lookup yields CDR1 LGHNA and CDR2 YNFKEQ. Trimming took off 4 bases at V and 4 bases at J, with 16 bases between the two ends. The CDR3 contains 15 residues. The CDR3 is CASSRTIGGFTEAFF. CDR3 bases: TGTGCCAGCAGCCGAACAATCGGCGGTTTCACTGAAGCTTTCTTT.